The 8 T cell receptor beta chains in this list originate from one sample, sequenced in a study of T cell changes during pregnancy in multiple sclerosis. TCRdb keeps only in-frame clones here, not all; method: immunoSEQ multiplex PCR. The table lists under 110,000 clones, 91% of them singletons. Sample: peripheral blood, taken before pregnancy. The receptors were gathered from a female donor with multiple sclerosis, enrolled in a pregnancy study.

This chain uses TRBV28 with TRBJ2-5; 7 bases agree with TRBD1. The CDR3 has 15 residues. Germline lookup yields CDR1 MDHEN and CDR2 SYDVKM. After removal of 3 bases from V and 2 bases from J, the junction contained 6 bases not matched to a gene. The CDR3 region has the DNA TGTGCCAGCAGTTTGAAGGGACAGACGCAAGAGACCCAGTACTTC. Encoded protein: CASSLKGQTQETQYF. Full variable domain (rest looked up from reference TRBV28 and TRBJ2-5): DVKVTQSSRYLVKRTGEKVFLECVQDMDHENMFWYRQDPGLGLRLIYFSYDVKMKEKGDIPEGYSVSREKKERFSLILESASTNQTSMYLCASSLKGQTQETQYFGPGTRLLVL.

The chain joins TRBV7-9 to TRBJ2-3; D might be TRBD2 (6 bases). V was trimmed by 3 bases and J by 0 bases, leaving 10 bases between them. This CDR3 region has 15 residues. The germline CDR1 and CDR2 sequences are SEHNR and FQNEAQ (reference sequence). The CDR3 spells CASSFSGASTDTQYF. The CDR3 DNA reads TGTGCCAGCAGCTTCTCGGGAGCCAGCACAGATACGCAGTATTTT.

This rearrangement joins TRBV7-6 to TRBJ2-5; 12 nucleotides agree with TRBD2. V lost 5 bases, J lost 2 bases, and 9 bases stayed unmatched. Looked up from germline, CDR1 is SGHVS and CDR2 is FNYEAQ. The CDR3 covers 17 residues. The CDR3 DNA sequence: TGTGCCAGCAGCCGAGCTGGACTAGCGGGGAGTCAAGAGACCCAGTACTTC. Translated: CASSRAGLAGSQETQYF.

The chain uses TRBV10-3 and TRBJ2-1; TRBD1 might be the D (5 bases). Looked up from germline, CDR1 is ENHRY and CDR2 is SYGVKD. This CDR3 comprises 14 residues. V was cut by 5 bases and J by 3 bases, with 11 bases left in between. The CDR3 DNA sequence: TGTGCCATCAGTAAATGGGGCCTCTACAATGAGCAGTTCTTC. This codes for CAISKWGLYNEQFF.

The chain carries TRBV5-6 and TRBJ1-6; TRBD1 aligns across 8 bases. The germline gives CDR1 SGHDT, CDR2 YYEEEE. This CDR3 has 14 residues. V trimming: 7 bases; J trimming: 13 bases; junction bases outside the gene matches: 13. In nucleotides, the CDR3 is TGTGCCAGCTCGGGGTTGGGGACAGGAATTCCCCTCCACTTT. It translates to CASSGLGTGIPLHF. Together with reference TRBV5-6 and TRBJ1-6, the CDR3 gives the full variable domain: DAGVTQSPTHLIKTRGQQVTLRCSPKSGHDTVSWYQQALGQGPQFIFQYYEEEERQRGNFPDRFSGHQFPNYSSELNVNALLLGDSALYLCASSGLGTGIPLHFGNGTRLTVT.

V gene TRBV28 combines with J gene TRBJ2-7; no clear D gene. Germline V CDR1 and CDR2: MDHEN, SYDVKM. Between the trimmed V and J ends, which lost 1 base and 2 bases, there was a span of 3 bases. The CDR3 totals 12 residues. The CDR3 loop is CASSLSTYEQYF. CDR3 DNA: TGTGCCAGCAGTTTATCTACCTACGAGCAGTACTTC. Filled out from reference TRBV28 and TRBJ2-7, the complete variable domain reads DVKVTQSSRYLVKRTGEKVFLECVQDMDHENMFWYRQDPGLGLRLIYFSYDVKMKEKGDIPEGYSVSREKKERFSLILESASTNQTSMYLCASSLSTYEQYFGPGTRLTVT.

This rearrangement joins TRBV5-6 to TRBJ2-1, with 9 bases aligning to TRBD1. Germline lookup yields CDR1 SGHDT and CDR2 YYEEEE. The CDR3 totals 16 residues. The V segment lost 4 bases and the J segment 10 bases; nucleotides outside the gene matches: 15. CDR3 amino acids: CASSATGTGKVREQFF. For the CDR3, the DNA is TGTGCCAGCAGCGCAACCGGGACAGGGAAGGTCAGGGAGCAGTTCTTC.

This chain uses TRBV4-1 with TRBJ1-5, with D tentatively TRBD1 (6 bases). CDR1 is MGHRA, CDR2 YSYEKL, per germline. The CDR3 is 15 residues long. The V end was cut by 4 bases, the J end by 5 bases, with 15 bases between. CDR3 protein: CASSLGGGEYQPQHF. The CDR3 nucleotides read TGCGCCAGCAGCCTTGGGGGGGGCGAATATCAGCCCCAGCATTTT.